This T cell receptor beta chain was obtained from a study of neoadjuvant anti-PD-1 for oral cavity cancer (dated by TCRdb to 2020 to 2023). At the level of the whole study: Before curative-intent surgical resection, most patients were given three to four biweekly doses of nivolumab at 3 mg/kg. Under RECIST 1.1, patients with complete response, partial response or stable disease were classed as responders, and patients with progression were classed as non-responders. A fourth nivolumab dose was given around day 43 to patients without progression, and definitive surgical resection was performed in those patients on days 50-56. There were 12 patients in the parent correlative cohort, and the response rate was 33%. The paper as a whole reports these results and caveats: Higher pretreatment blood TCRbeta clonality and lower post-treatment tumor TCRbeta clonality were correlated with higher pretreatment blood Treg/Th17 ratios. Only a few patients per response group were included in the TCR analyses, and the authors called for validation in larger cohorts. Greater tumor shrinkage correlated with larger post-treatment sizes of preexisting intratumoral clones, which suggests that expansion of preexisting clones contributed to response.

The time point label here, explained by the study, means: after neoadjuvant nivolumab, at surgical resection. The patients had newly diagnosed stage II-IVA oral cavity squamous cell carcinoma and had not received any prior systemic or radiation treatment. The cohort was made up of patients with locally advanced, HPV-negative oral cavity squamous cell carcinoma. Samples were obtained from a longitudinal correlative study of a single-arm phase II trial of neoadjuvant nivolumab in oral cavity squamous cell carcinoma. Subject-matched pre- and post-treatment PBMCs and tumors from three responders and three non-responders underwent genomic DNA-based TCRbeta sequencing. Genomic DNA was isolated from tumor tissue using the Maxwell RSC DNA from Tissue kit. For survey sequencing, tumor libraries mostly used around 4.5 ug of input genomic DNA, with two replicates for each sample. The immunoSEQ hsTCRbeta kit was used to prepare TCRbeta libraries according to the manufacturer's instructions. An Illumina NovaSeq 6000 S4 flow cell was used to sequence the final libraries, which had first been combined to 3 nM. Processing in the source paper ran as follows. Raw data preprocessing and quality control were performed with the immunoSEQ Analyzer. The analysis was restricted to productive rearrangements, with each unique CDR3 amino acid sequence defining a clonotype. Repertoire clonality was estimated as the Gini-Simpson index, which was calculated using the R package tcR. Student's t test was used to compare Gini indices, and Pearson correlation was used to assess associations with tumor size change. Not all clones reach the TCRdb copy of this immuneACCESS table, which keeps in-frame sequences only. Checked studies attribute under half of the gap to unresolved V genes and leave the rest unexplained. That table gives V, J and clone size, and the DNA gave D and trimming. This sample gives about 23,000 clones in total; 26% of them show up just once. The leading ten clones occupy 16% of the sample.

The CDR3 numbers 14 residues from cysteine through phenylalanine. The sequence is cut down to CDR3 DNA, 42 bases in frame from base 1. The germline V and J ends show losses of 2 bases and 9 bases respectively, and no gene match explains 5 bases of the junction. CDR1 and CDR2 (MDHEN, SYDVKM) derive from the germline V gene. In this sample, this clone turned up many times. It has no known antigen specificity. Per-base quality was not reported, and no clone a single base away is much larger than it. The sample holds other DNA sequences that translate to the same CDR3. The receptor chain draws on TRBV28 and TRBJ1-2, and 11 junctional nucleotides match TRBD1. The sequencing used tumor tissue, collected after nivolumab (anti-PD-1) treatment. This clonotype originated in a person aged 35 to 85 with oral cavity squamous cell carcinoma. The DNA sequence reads TGTGCCAGCAGTTTACCTGGACAGGGGGCTAGCTACACCTTC. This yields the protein CASSLPGQGASYTF.